This is a list of T cell receptor beta chains from one sample in a study of cytotoxic CD8 clonotypes in ibrutinib-treated CLL. Assay: immunoSEQ multiplex PCR; the TCRdb copy retains only in-frame clones and omits some. The sample records 200,000 or so clones, 70% to 75% being singletons. The sample in question was PBMCs, obtained after 12 months of ibrutinib treatment. Receptors originate from a human donor with chronic lymphocytic leukemia. The conserved cysteine and the conserved F or W are not part of the CDR3 here. D genes are given only for firm matches. Clone size is not always given. Where it is, it says once, few, many or a class for expanded clones.

CDR3 protein: ASSHQAGLNTEAF
clone size: .
V gene: TRBV4-3
J gene: TRBJ1-1
D gene: .

CDR3 protein: ASSPDRGRGRAEAF
clone size: .
V gene: TRBV7-2
J gene: TRBJ1-1
D gene: TRBD1

CDR3 protein: ASSIETGYGYT
clone size: .
V gene: TRBV19
J gene: TRBJ1-2
D gene: TRBD1

CDR3 protein: ASSFRTSGSVNEQF
clone size: once
V gene: TRBV6-5
J gene: TRBJ2-1
D gene: TRBD2

CDR3 protein: ASRMRGDQETQY
clone size: .
V gene: TRBV6-1
J gene: TRBJ2-5
D gene: .

CDR3 protein: ASSRPQGTGTEAF
clone size: .
V gene: TRBV27
J gene: TRBJ1-1
D gene: .

CDR3 protein: ASSALQIQETQY
clone size: .
V gene: TRBV6-5
J gene: TRBJ2-5
D gene: .

CDR3 protein: AISDGAGNQPQH
clone size: .
V gene: TRBV10-3
J gene: TRBJ1-5
D gene: .

CDR3 protein: ASSPTGNEQY
clone size: few
V gene: TRBV18
J gene: TRBJ2-7
D gene: .

CDR3 protein: ASGYRGGEKLF
clone size: many
V gene: TRBV5-1
J gene: TRBJ1-4
D gene: TRBD1

CDR3 protein: ASSLAGGVNEQF
clone size: .
V gene: TRBV11-1
J gene: TRBJ2-1
D gene: .

CDR3 protein: ASSLGQGSYNEQF
clone size: .
V gene: TRBV5-6
J gene: TRBJ2-1
D gene: TRBD1

CDR3 protein: ASSWYVSRTSYEQY
clone size: once
V gene: TRBV6-5
J gene: TRBJ2-7
D gene: .

CDR3 protein: ASSSSLAPGELF
clone size: once
V gene: TRBV7-3
J gene: TRBJ2-2
D gene: TRBD2

CDR3 protein: ASRAGQGAREQY
clone size: .
V gene: TRBV6-5
J gene: TRBJ2-7
D gene: TRBD1

CDR3 protein: ASSTRENNEQF
clone size: few
V gene: TRBV5-1
J gene: TRBJ2-1
D gene: .

CDR3 protein: ASSSQGPYEQY
clone size: few
V gene: TRBV11-3
J gene: TRBJ2-7
D gene: .

CDR3 protein: ASSLYPGAGPSEQY
clone size: .
V gene: TRBV28
J gene: TRBJ2-7
D gene: .

CDR3 protein: ASSYTGGLGDNEQF
clone size: .
V gene: TRBV6-6
J gene: TRBJ2-1
D gene: .

CDR3 protein: ASSTTGTVYEQY
clone size: .
V gene: TRBV5-1
J gene: TRBJ2-7
D gene: TRBD1

CDR3 protein: ARRQGDEQY
clone size: .
V gene: TRBV2
J gene: TRBJ2-7
D gene: TRBD1

CDR3 protein: ASSSGLLFGEQF
clone size: .
V gene: TRBV6-5
J gene: TRBJ2-1
D gene: .

CDR3 protein: ASSRVAEAF
clone size: .
V gene: TRBV11-2
J gene: TRBJ1-1
D gene: .

CDR3 protein: ASSFYGANTEAF
clone size: .
V gene: TRBV7-9
J gene: TRBJ1-1
D gene: .

CDR3 protein: ASSGGALNYGYT
clone size: .
V gene: TRBV19
J gene: TRBJ1-2
D gene: .

CDR3 protein: ASSPGGRVEKLF
clone size: .
V gene: TRBV14
J gene: TRBJ1-4
D gene: TRBD1

CDR3 protein: ASRFFGQPQH
clone size: few
V gene: TRBV28
J gene: TRBJ1-5
D gene: .